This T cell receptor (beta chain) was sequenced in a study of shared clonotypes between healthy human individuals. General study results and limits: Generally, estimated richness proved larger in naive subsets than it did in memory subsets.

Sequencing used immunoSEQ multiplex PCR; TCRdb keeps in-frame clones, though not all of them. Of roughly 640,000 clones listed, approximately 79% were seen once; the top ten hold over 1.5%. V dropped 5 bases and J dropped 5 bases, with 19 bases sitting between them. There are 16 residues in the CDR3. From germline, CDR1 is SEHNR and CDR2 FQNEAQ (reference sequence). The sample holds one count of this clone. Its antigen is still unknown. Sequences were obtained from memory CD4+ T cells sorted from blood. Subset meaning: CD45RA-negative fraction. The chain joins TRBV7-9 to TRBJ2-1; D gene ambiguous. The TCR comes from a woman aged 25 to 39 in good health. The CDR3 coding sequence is TGTGCCAGCAGCCAGTTGACGCTAGGGAACAACAATGAGCAGTTCTTC. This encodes CASSQLTLGNNNEQFF.